Presented here are 22 T cell receptor beta chains from one specimen sequenced in a study of spatial heterogeneity in lung cancer. Antigens of these TCRs are unknown. Broader study findings: Within tumors, counts of expanded alpha and beta TCRs tracked tumor mutation counts.

Time point meaning: sample taken at primary tumor resection. TCRdb re-analysed the 5' RACE reads in MiXCR, keeping a single row per CDR3 protein. The table records about 16,000 distinct CDR3 sequences, 6% to 7.5% of them present only once. The sequenced sample was lung tumor tissue, obtained at surgery. These receptor sequences come from a female donor with early-stage non-small cell lung cancer.

By sample share, this clonotype is medium-sized. This beta chain lies outside the target of a library built for alpha chains; its clone size means little. DNA for the CDR3: TGCGCCAGCAGCCGCGGACAGAACACTGAAGCTTTCTTT. Protein sequence: CASSRGQNTEAFF. This chain uses TRBV10-1 with TRBJ1-1; tentative D call: TRBD1 (5 bases). With 6 bases removed from V and 1 base from J, the gap between germline ends came to 9 bases. The germline gives CDR1 WNHNN, CDR2 SYGVQD (reference sequence). CDR3 length: 13 residues.

In the case of this clonotype: The library was prepared for alpha chains; this beta chain is a stray read, so its frequency means little. The chain links TRBV28 to TRBJ1-2; 7 nucleotides align to TRBD1. The CDR3 runs to 12 residues. The trim removed 8 bases at V and 5 bases at J, leaving 5 bases unmatched. Germline loops: CDR1 MDHEN, CDR2 SYDVKM. Written as DNA, the CDR3 is TGTGCCAGCGGGGACAGAGGATATGGCTACACCTTC. Its protein is CASGDRGYGYTF.

This clonotype showed up many times. This beta chain is an off-target read within a library intended for alpha chains, so its frequency means little. The chain has TRBV11-3 and TRBJ2-2; D remains ambiguous. Germline V gene data show CDR1 as SGHNT and CDR2 as YENEEA. V was trimmed by 4 bases and J by 3 bases, leaving 3 bases between them. This CDR3 has 12 residues. The CDR3 DNA reads as TGTGCCAGCAGCTCTTACACCGGGGAGCTGTTTTTT. Amino acid sequence: CASSSYTGELFF.

Ten or more counts support this clonotype. Since it is a stray read in a library aimed at alpha chains, this beta chain has a size that is not meaningful. The chain combines TRBV10-3 with TRBJ2-4, with D hard to call. This CDR3 is 18 amino acids long. Germline V gene data show CDR1 as ENHRY and CDR2 as SYGVKD. Trimming took off 3 bases at V and 0 bases at J, with 18 bases between the two ends. The CDR3 is CAISDPLRVGLAKNIQYF. CDR3 DNA sequence: TGTGCCATCAGTGATCCGTTACGAGTAGGTCTAGCCAAAAACATTCAGTACTTC.

This clonotype was picked up many times. Since it is a stray read in a library aimed at alpha chains, this beta chain has a size that is not meaningful. The gene calls are TRBV5-4 and TRBJ1-6; D unclear. The germline V gene has CDR1 SGHNT and CDR2 YYREEE (reference sequence). The CDR3 is made up of 17 amino acids. The germline V and J ends were trimmed by 4 bases and 0 bases, with 14 bases remaining between them. CDR3 amino acids: CASSPGQSSSYNSPLHF. The CDR3 DNA reads TGTGCCAGCAGCCCCGGGCAGTCGAGCTCCTATAATTCACCCCTCCACTTT.

This clonotype has ten or more counts. Because this beta chain is a stray read in a library intended to capture alpha chains, its abundance should not be given much weight. This chain links TRBV11-2 with TRBJ1-6; D unresolved. In germline, CDR1 is SGHAT, CDR2 FQNNGV. Trimming removed 6 bases from V and 0 bases from J, with 9 bases in between. The CDR3 is 15 amino acids. CDR3 sequence: CASREFGSYNSPLHF. In nucleotides, the CDR3 is TGTGCCAGCAGGGAGTTTGGCTCCTATAATTCACCCCTCCACTTT.

In its sample, this clonotype was seen many times. Within a library made for alpha chains, this beta chain is off target, and its count is uninformative. This chain joins TRBV5-6 and TRBJ1-4; 9 bases agree with TRBD1. V gave up 0 bases and J gave up 6 bases; unmatched junction bases: 0. CDR3 length equals 14 residues. CDR1 SGHDT and CDR2 YYEEEE come from the germline V gene. For the CDR3, the DNA is TGTGCCAGCAGCTTGGGGACAGGGGATGAAAAACTGTTTTTT. Encoded protein: CASSLGTGDEKLFF.

There are many counts of this clonotype. This beta chain was picked up by a library intended for alpha chains and is off target, so its count carries little meaning. J is TRBJ1-6 and V is TRBV2; 9 bases align to TRBD1. J lost 8 bases, V lost 3 bases, and 8 bases had no gene match. The length of the CDR3 is 16 residues. Germline values: CDR1 SNHLY, CDR2 FYNNEI. CDR3: CASSDPGQGGHSPLHF. The CDR3 DNA reads TGTGCCAGCAGTGATCCGGGACAGGGTGGTCATTCACCCCTCCACTTT.

About this clonotype: For a library built for alpha chains, this beta chain is a stray read; little rests on its size. The chain employs TRBV19 and TRBJ2-5, with 9 bases aligning to TRBD2. From germline, CDR1 is LNHDA and CDR2 SQIVND (reference sequence). The CDR3 length is 15 residues. V gave up 4 bases and J gave up 3 bases; unmatched junction bases: 6. The CDR3: CASSTSGGLKETQYF. CDR3 sequence (DNA): TGTGCCAGTAGTACCAGCGGGGGGCTGAAAGAGACCCAGTACTTC.

By share of the sample, this clonotype is medium-sized (0.01 to 0.1%). This beta chain represents an off-target read in a library built for alpha chains; its size is of limited meaning. V usage is TRBV4-3 and J usage is TRBJ2-7; unclear D gene. There are 15 residues in the CDR3. Looked up from germline, CDR1 is LGHNA and CDR2 is YSLEER. Trimming shortened V by 2 bases and J by 1 base, and 12 bases separated the two germline ends. The CDR3 coding sequence is TGCGCCAGCAGCCAAAACCCGACATTATCCTACGAGCAGTACTTC. Translating gives CASSQNPTLSYEQYF.

In this sample, this clonotype turned up many times. This beta chain is off target for a library built for alpha chains, so its abundance means little. The chain has TRBV12-3 or TRBV12-4 and TRBJ1-1; D gene unclear. This CDR3 is built from 13 residues. Trimming cost V 2 bases and J 1 base, with 5 bases left between them. CDR3 coding DNA: TGTGCCAGCAGTTTAAACAGGAACACTGAAGCTTTCTTT. It codes for CASSLNRNTEAFF.

With regard to this clonotype: This beta chain is a stray read from a library made for alpha chains; its abundance is not meaningful. V is TRBV7-9 and J is TRBJ1-1, with no clear D. The germline gives CDR1 SEHNR, CDR2 FQNEAQ (reference sequence). Trimming took 1 base from V and 4 from J, leaving 7 bases between them. The CDR3 runs to 13 residues. The CDR3 region is CASSLGGSTEAFF. The CDR3 bases are TGTGCCAGCAGCTTAGGGGGAAGCACTGAAGCTTTCTTT.

The table lists this clonotype with many counts. This beta chain is off target for a library built for alpha chains, so its abundance means little. The chain joins TRBV7-6 to TRBJ1-5, with D tentatively TRBD1 (5 bases). Germline CDR1 is SGHVS and CDR2 is FNYEAQ. V lost 5 bases and J 9 bases, leaving 14 bases between the germline ends. The CDR3 covers 13 residues. The CDR3 reads CASSPRQSGPQHF. CDR3 in DNA: TGTGCCAGCAGCCCTCGACAGAGTGGGCCCCAGCATTTT.

This clonotype was counted many times. In a library made to pick up alpha chains, this beta chain is a stray read with a size that means little. The rearrangement links TRBV7-2 to TRBJ2-3, with 7 positions matching TRBD1. This CDR3 has 15 residues. The junction had 8 bases not matched to a gene; V was cut back by 5 bases and J by 3 bases. Germline loops: CDR1 SGHTA, CDR2 FQGNSA. The CDR3 DNA sequence: TGTGCCAGCAGCGCGGTGAGACAGGGAACAGATACGCAGTATTTT. The encoded protein is CASSAVRQGTDTQYF.

Worth noting for this clonotype: Since it is a stray read in a library aimed at alpha chains, this beta chain has a size that is not meaningful. V is TRBV20-1 and J is TRBJ1-5; 9 bases agree with TRBD1. V was pared by 2 bases and J by 7 bases, with 12 bases of the junction left unmatched. The CDR3 loop spans 16 amino acids. CDR1 DFQATT and CDR2 SNEGSKA come from the germline V gene (reference sequence). The CDR3 DNA reads TGCAGTGCTAGACCCCCGGGACAGGGTTTTGAGCAGCCCCAGCATTTT. Amino acids: CSARPPGQGFEQPQHF.

This clonotype came up many times. The library was built for alpha chains, so this beta chain is an off-target read and its size means little. The chain couples TRBV6-6 to TRBJ2-5; TRBD2 is a possible D gene (5 bases). The CDR3 consists of 15 residues. Germline V lookup: CDR1 MNHNY, CDR2 SVGAGI (reference sequence). V shed 6 bases and J shed 5 bases, with 19 bases lying between them. The DNA for the CDR3 is TGTGCCAGCAGGCCGGGGATAGCGAATTGGGAGACCCAGTACTTC. It translates to CASRPGIANWETQYF.

Comment on this clonotype: This beta chain represents an off-target read in a library built for alpha chains; its size is of limited meaning. This chain uses TRBV12-3 or TRBV12-4 with TRBJ1-4; 8 nucleotides match TRBD1. CDR3 length: 15 amino acids. V lost 5 bases and J lost 8; bases outside the gene matches: 10. The CDR3 is CASSPLDRGGEKLFF. DNA of the CDR3: TGTGCCAGCAGTCCCCTCGACAGGGGAGGGGAAAAACTGTTTTTT.

On this clonotype: Since the library was made to target alpha chains, this beta chain is a stray read and its abundance is not meaningful. The chain links TRBV6-2 or TRBV6-3 to TRBJ1-1, with D perhaps matching TRBD1 (5 bases). V was clipped by 2 bases and J by 2 bases, with 6 bases between them. Looked up from germline, CDR1 is MNHEY and CDR2 is SVGEGT. This CDR3 is built from 13 residues. CDR3 coding DNA: TGTGCCAGCAGTTACCGGGACAACACTGAAGCTTTCTTT. The encoded protein is CASSYRDNTEAFF.

The sample holds many counts of this clonotype. One end of the junction fails to match germline, which may point to a read error. With the library built for alpha chains, this beta chain is off target and its frequency is not meaningful. The chain couples TRBV20-1 to TRBJ1-6; 12 bases align to TRBD1. The CDR3 consists of 18 residues. In germline, CDR1 is DFQATT, CDR2 SNEGSKA (reference sequence). CDR3 sequence (DNA): TGCAGTGCTGTATCGGGACAGGGGGCCGGGTCCTCTAATTCACCCCTCCACTTT. Encoded protein: CSAVSGQGAGSSNSPLHF.

At least ten counts were recorded for this clonotype. With the library built for alpha chains, this beta chain is off target and its frequency is not meaningful. This chain uses TRBV11-2 with TRBJ1-6; D is uncertain. The germline V gene encodes CDR1 SGHAT and CDR2 FQNNGV. This CDR3 spans 12 amino acids. Trimming removed 4 bases at V and 14 bases at J, with 12 bases between. The CDR3 here is CASSSAREALHF. The CDR3 DNA reads TGTGCCAGCAGCTCTGCTAGGGAAGCCCTCCACTTT.

This clonotype was counted many times. Found in a library prepared for alpha chains, this beta chain is an off-target read, and its abundance has little meaning. The chain has TRBV5-1 and TRBJ2-7; D perhaps matches TRBD1 (6 bases). Germline V gene sequence: CDR1 SGHRS, CDR2 YFSETQ. V lost 7 bases, J lost 5 bases, and 16 bases lay in between. The CDR3 has 13 amino acids. Here the CDR3 DNA reads TGCGCCAGCCGAGGACAGCCAGTGAACGAGCAGTACTTC. Translated, it gives CASRGQPVNEQYF.

There are many counts of this clonotype. This beta chain is off target for a library built for alpha chains, so its abundance means little. The chain carries TRBV6-6 and TRBJ1-1, with D maybe TRBD1 (5 bases). Germline V gene lookup returns CDR1 MNHNY and CDR2 SVGAGI (reference sequence). V was cut by 5 bases and J by 0 bases, with 7 bases left in between. This CDR3 is built from 13 residues. The CDR3: CASSPGMNTEAFF. The CDR3 bases are TGTGCCAGCAGTCCAGGGATGAACACTGAAGCTTTCTTT.